This T cell receptor beta chain was sequenced in a study of early T cells in non-severe SARS-CoV-2 infection. Overall study: Chains stayed unpaired after sequencing of bulk RNA from unsorted whole blood. Regarding the study as a whole: Private and CD4 specificities were missed by VDJdb matching, which favored anti-spike CD8 responses.

In germline, CDR1 is MNHEY, CDR2 SMNVEV (reference sequence). With 3 bases clipped from V and 1 base from J, the junction kept 5 bases outside the gene matches. The CDR3 spans 15 residues. Unique molecular identifiers tagged individual cDNA molecules. TCRdb re-analysed the 5' RACE reads in MiXCR, keeping a single row per CDR3 protein. The sample has around 63,000 distinct CDR3 sequences, approximately 5.9% seen once. This clonotype was seen ten or more times. Its antigen is currently unknown. The sequence derives from an adult who was a healthcare worker with PCR-confirmed SARS-CoV-2 infection or an uninfected control (not recorded which). V usage is TRBV27 and J usage is TRBJ1-1; 7 nucleotides match TRBD1. The sample consisted of whole blood, taken at baseline. The DNA for the CDR3 is TGTGCCAGCAGTTTGTTGAACAGGGGGAACACTGAAGCTTTCTTT. Amino acids: CASSLLNRGNTEAFF.